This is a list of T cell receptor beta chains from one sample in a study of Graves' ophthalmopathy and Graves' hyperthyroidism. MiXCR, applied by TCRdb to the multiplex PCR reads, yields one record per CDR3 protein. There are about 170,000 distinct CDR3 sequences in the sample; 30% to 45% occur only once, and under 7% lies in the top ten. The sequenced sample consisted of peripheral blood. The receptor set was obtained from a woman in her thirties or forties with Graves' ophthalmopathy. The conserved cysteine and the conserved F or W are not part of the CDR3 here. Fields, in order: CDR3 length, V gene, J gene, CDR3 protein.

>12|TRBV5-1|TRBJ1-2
ASSLIAQENGYT
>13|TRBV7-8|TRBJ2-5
ASSLGQGLQETQY
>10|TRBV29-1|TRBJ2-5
SAGGFGETQY
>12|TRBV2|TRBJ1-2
ASSQKGGVGGYT
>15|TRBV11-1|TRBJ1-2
ASSAGTGAPDSYGYT
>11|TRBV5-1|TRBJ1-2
ASSNGRGRGYT
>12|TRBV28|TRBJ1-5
ASSSSYSNQPQH
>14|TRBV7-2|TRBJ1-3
ASSLAHTTSGNTIY
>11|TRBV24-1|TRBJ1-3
ATSVAGTGTIY
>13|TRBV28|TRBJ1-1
ASSPHGLMNTEAF
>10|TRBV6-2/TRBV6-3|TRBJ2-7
ASSAQSYEQY
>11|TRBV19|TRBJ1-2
ASTIDGYYGYT
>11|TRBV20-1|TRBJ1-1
SARDQGDTEAF
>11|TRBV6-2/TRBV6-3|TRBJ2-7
DSRTTGEDEQY
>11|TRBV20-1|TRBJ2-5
SASRGFQETQY
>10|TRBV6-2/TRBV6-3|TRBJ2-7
ASINDGAQQY
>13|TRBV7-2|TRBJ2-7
ASSLVGGRLNEQY
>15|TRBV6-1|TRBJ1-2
ASKELGQGALIYGYT
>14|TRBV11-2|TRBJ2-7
ASSIRVLAASYEQY
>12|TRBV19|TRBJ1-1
ASSKVQGNTEAF
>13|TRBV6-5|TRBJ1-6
ASSPIRGDNSPLH
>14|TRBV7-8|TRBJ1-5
ASSLRARVSNQPQH
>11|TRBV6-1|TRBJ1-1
ASLRQHGTEAF
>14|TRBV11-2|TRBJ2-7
ASSLEGTSGGYEQY
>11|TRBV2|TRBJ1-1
ASRSTMNTEAF
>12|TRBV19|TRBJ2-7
ASRPYRGSYEQY
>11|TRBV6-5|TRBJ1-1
ASSYSTGTEAF
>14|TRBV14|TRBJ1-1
ASSQGAVSFRTEAF
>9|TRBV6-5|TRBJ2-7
ASSSSWEQY
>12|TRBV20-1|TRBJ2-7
SAREGGDTYEQY
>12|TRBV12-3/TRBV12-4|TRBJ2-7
ASNDPGPTYEQY
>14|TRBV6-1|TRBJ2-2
ASSPLGTGDTGELF
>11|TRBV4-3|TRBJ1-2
ASSHLGILDYT
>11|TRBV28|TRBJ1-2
ASRRQGLYGYT
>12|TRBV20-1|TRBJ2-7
SAPLGTRGAEQY
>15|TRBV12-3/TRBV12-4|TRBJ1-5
ASRETGGEYSNQPQH
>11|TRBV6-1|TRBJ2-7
ASRASNVNEQY
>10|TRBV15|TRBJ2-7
ATSRDWGVQY
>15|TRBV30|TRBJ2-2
AWGSPRLAGVVGELF
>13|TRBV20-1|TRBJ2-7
SASHGGGRAYEQY
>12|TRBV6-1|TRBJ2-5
ASSVTGGQETQY
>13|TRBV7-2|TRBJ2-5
ASSAFGTTGETQY
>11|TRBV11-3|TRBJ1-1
ASSLVTVGEAF
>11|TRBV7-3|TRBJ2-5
ASSLIFRETQY
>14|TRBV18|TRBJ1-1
AGSPGQAGLHTEAF
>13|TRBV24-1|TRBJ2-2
ATASGGVNTGELF